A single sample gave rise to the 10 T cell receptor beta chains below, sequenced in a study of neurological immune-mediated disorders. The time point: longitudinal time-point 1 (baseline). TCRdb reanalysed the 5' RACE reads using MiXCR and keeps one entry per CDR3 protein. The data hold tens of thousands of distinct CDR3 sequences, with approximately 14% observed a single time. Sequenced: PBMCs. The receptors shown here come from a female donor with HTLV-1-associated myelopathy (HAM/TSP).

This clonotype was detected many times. The chain's CDR3 is CATRNEDGLLAKNIQYF. CDR3 nucleotides: TGTGCTACCCGAAACGAGGACGGCCTACTAGCCAAAAACATTCAGTACTTC. The rearrangement joins TRBV15 to TRBJ2-4; D uncertain. The germline V gene has CDR1 LNHNV and CDR2 YYDKDF (reference sequence). The CDR3 length is 17 residues.

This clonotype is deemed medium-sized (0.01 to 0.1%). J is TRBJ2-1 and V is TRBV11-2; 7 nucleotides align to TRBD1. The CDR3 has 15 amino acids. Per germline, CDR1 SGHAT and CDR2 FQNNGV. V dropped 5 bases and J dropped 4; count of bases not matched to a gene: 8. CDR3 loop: CASSPGTAPYNEQFF. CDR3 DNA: TGTGCCAGCAGCCCCGGGACAGCACCTTACAATGAGCAGTTCTTC. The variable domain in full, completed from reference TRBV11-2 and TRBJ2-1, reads EAGVAQSPRYKIIEKRQSVAFWCNPISGHATLYWYQQILGQGPKLLIQFQNNGVVDDSQLPKDRFSAERLKGVDSTLKIQPAKLEDSAVYLCASSPGTAPYNEQFFGPGTRLTVL.

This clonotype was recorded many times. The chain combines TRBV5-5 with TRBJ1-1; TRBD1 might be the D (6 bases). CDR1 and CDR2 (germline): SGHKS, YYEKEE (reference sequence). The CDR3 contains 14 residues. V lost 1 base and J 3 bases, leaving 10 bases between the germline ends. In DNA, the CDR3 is TGTGCCAGCAGCTTGTGGGCAGGGGACACTGAAGCTTTCTTT. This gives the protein CASSLWAGDTEAFF.

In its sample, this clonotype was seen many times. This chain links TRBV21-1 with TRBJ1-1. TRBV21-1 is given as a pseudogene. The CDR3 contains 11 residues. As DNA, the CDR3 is TGTGCCAGCAGGGTCCACACTGAAGCTTTCTTT. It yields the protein CASRVHTEAFF.

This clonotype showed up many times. The DNA for the CDR3 is TGTGCCAGCAGCTTAAGCACAGATACGCAGTATTTT. Its protein is CASSLSTDTQYF. The chain links TRBV7-9 to TRBJ2-3, with D unclear. Germline-derived CDR1 and CDR2 are SEHNR and FQNEAQ (reference sequence). V lost 2 bases, J lost 0 bases, and 0 bases lay in between. The CDR3 spans 12 residues.

This CDR3 reads CASSVGGGVTGELFF. The CDR3 DNA reads as TGTGCCAGCAGCGTAGGAGGGGGCGTCACCGGGGAGCTGTTTTTT. This rearrangement joins TRBV9 to TRBJ2-2, with 7 nucleotides matching TRBD1. Germline values: CDR1 SGDLS, CDR2 YYNGEE. The V and J ends lost 0 bases and 4 bases, in that order; junction bases with no gene match: 3. This CDR3 comprises 15 residues.

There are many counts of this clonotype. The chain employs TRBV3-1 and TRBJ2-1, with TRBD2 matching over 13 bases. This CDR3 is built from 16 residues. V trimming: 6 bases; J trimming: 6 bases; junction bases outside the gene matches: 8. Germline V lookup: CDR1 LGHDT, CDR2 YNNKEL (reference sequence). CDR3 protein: CASRPAGTSGANEQFF. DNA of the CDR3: TGTGCCAGCAGACCCGCCGGGACTAGCGGGGCCAATGAGCAGTTCTTC.

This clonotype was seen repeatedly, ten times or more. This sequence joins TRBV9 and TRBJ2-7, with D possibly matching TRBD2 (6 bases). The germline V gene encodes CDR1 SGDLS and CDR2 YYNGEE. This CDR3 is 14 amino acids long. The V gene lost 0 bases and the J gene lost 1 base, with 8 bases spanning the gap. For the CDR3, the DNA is TGTGCCAGCAGCGTAGGGGGGGAATCCTACGAGCAGTACTTC. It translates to CASSVGGESYEQYF. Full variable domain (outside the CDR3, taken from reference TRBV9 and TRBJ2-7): DSGVTQTPKHLITATGQRVTLRCSPRSGDLSVYWYQQSLDQGLQFLIQYYNGEERAKGNILERFSAQQFPDLHSELNLSSLELGDSALYFCASSVGGESYEQYFGPGTRLTVT.

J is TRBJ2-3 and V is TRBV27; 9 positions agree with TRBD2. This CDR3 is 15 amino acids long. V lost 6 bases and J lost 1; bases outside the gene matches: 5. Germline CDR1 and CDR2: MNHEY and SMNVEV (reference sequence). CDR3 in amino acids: CASSRGTSRTDTQYF. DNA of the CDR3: TGTGCCAGCAGCCGCGGGACTAGCCGCACAGATACGCAGTATTTT.

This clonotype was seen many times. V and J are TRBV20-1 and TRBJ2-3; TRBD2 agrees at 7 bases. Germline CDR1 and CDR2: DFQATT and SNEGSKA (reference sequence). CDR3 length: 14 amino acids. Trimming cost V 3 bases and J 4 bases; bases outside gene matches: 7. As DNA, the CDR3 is TGCAGTGCTAGGGATCGGGCGGGGGCAGATACGCAGTATTTT. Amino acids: CSARDRAGADTQYF.